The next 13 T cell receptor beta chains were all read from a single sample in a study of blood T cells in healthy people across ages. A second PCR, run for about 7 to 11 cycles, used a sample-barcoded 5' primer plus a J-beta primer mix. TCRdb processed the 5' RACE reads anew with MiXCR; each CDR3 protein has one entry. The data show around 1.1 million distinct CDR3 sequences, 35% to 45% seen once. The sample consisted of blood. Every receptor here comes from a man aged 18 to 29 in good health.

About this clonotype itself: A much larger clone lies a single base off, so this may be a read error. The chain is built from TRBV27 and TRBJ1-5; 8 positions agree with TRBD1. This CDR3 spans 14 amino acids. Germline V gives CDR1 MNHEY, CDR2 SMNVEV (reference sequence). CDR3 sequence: CASSSDRVHQPRHF. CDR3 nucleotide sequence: TGTGCCAGCAGTTCGGACAGGGTGCATCAGCCCCGGCATTTT.

In nucleotides, the CDR3 is TGTGCCAGCAGCGTAGGTGATGAAAAACTGTTTTTT. Protein sequence: CASSVGDEKLFF. This chain connects TRBV9 to TRBJ1-4; D remains ambiguous. The V and J ends lost 0 bases and 6 bases respectively, with 3 bases between them. Looked up from germline, CDR1 is SGDLS and CDR2 is YYNGEE. This CDR3 is built from 12 residues.

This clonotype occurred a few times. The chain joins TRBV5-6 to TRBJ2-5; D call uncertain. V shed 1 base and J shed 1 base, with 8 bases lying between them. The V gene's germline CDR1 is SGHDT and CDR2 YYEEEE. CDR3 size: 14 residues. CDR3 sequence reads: CASSLLGSQETQYF. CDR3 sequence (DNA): TGTGCCAGCAGCTTGTTGGGCAGCCAAGAGACCCAGTACTTC.

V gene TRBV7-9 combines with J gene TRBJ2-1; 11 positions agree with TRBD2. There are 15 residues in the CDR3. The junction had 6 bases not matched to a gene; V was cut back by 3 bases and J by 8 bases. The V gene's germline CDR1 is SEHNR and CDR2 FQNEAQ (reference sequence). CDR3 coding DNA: TGTGCCAGCAGCTTTAGCGGGAGGGCCGGGGATGAGCAGTTCTTC. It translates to CASSFSGRAGDEQFF.

The CDR3 DNA sequence: TGCAGTGCTGGCGAGGGAGGGTTTAGGGGCACAGATACGCAGTATTTT. It yields the protein CSAGEGGFRGTDTQYF. This sequence joins TRBV20-1 and TRBJ2-3, with 7 bases matching TRBD2. Germline trimming cut 5 bases from V and 1 base from J; bases unmatched to any gene: 12. The CDR3 covers 16 residues. From germline, CDR1 is DFQATT and CDR2 SNEGSKA (reference sequence).

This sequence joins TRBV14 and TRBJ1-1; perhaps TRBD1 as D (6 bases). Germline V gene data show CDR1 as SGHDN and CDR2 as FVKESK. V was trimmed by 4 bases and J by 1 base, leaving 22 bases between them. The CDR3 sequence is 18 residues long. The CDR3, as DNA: TGTGCCAGCAGCCTCACCTACAGGGACGGAAGGGGGAACACTGAAGCTTTCTTT. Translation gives CASSLTYRDGRGNTEAFF.

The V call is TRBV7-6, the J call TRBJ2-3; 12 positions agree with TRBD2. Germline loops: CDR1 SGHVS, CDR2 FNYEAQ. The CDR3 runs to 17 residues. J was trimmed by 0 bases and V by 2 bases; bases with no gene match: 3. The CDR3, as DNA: TGTGCCAGCAGCTTAAGACTAGCGGGGGCTAGCACAGATACGCAGTATTTT. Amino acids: CASSLRLAGASTDTQYF.

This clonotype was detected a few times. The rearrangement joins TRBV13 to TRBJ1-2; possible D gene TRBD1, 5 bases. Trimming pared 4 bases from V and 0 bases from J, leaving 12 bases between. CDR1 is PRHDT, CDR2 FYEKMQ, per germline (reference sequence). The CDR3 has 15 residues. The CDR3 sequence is CASSSGPTANYGYTF. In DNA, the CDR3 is TGTGCCAGCAGCTCCGGACCGACAGCTAACTATGGCTACACCTTC.

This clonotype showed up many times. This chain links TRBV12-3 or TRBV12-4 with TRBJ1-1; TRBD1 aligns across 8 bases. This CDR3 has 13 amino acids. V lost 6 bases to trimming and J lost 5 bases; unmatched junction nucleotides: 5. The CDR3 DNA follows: TGTGCCAGCAGCGCTGACAGGGGTACTGAAGCTTTCTTT. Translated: CASSADRGTEAFF.

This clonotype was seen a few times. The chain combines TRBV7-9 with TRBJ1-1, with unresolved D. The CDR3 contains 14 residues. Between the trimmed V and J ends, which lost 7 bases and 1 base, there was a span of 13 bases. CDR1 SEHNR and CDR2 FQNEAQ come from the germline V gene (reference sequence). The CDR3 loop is CASNRGWGNTEAFF. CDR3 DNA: TGTGCCAGCAACCGCGGATGGGGGAACACTGAAGCTTTCTTT.

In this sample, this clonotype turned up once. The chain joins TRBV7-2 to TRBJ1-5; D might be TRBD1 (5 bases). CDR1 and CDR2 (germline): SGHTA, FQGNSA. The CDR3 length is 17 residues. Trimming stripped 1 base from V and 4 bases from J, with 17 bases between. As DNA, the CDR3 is TGTGCCAGCAGCTTAGAGGGTTCCGGACACCGGAATCAGCCCCAGCATTTT. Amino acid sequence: CASSLEGSGHRNQPQHF.

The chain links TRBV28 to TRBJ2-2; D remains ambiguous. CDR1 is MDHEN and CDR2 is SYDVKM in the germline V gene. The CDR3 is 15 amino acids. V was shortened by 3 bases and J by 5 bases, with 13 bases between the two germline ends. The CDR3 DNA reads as TGTGCCAGCAGTTTTGCCCCCACTCGTACCGGGGAGCTGTTTTTT. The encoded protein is CASSFAPTRTGELFF.

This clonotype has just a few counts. The CDR3: CSARGSRENTGELFF. CDR3 in DNA: TGCAGTGCTAGAGGGTCCAGGGAAAACACCGGGGAGCTGTTTTTT. V and J are TRBV20-1 and TRBJ2-2; the D gene is possibly TRBD1 (5 bases). V lost 1 base and J 2 bases, leaving 11 bases between the germline ends. The germline gives CDR1 DFQATT, CDR2 SNEGSKA (reference sequence). The CDR3 covers 15 residues.